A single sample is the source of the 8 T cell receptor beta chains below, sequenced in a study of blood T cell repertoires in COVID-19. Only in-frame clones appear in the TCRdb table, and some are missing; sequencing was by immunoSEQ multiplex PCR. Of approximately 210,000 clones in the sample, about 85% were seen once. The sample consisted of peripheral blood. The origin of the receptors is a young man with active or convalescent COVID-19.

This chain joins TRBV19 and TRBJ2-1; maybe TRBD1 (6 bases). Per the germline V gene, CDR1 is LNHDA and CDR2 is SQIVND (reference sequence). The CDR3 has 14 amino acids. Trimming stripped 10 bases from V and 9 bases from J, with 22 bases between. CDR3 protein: CATEPGQIYGEQFF. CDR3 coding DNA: TGTGCCACGGAGCCGGGACAAATTTATGGTGAGCAGTTCTTC.

The CDR3 region is CASSLDSNSYEQYF. CDR3 DNA: TGCGCCAGCAGCTTGGACAGTAATTCCTACGAGCAGTACTTC. V usage is TRBV5-1 and J usage is TRBJ2-7; no definite D call. Trimming pared 0 bases from V and 1 base from J, leaving 8 bases between. The germline V gene encodes CDR1 SGHRS and CDR2 YFSETQ. CDR3 length: 14 amino acids.

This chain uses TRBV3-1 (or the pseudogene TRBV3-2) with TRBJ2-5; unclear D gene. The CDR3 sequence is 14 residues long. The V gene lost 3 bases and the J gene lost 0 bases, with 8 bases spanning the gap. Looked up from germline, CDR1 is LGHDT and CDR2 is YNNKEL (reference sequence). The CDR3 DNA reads TGTGCCAGCAGCCAGTACCGGGACCAAGAGACCCAGTACTTC. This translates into CASSQYRDQETQYF.

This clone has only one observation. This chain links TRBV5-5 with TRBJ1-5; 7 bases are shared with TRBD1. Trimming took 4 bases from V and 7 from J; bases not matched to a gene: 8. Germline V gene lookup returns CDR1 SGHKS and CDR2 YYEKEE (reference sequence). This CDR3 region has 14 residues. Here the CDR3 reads CASSLIQGSQPQHF. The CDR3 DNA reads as TGTGCCAGCAGCCTTATACAGGGGTCCCAGCCCCAGCATTTT.

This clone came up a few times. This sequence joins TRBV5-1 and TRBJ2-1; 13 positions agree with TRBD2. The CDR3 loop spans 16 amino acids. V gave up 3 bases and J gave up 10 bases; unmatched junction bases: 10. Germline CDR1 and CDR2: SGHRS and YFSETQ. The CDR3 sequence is CASSSATSGGLSEQFF. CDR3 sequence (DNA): TGCGCCAGCAGCTCAGCGACTAGCGGGGGGTTGAGCGAGCAGTTCTTC.

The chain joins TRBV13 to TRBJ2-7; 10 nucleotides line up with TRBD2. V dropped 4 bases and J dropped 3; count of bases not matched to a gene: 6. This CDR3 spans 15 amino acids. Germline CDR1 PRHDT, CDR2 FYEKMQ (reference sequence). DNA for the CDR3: TGTGCCAGCAGCTCCCGAGCGGGAGGGCACTACGAGCAGTACTTC. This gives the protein CASSSRAGGHYEQYF.

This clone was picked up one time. The CDR3: CASSTSGQGATEAFF. The DNA of the CDR3 is TGTGCCAGCAGTACATCCGGACAGGGGGCCACTGAAGCTTTCTTT. The chain combines TRBV25-1 with TRBJ1-1, with 11 bases lining up with TRBD1. V was clipped by 5 bases and J by 4 bases; unmatched bases: 6. The CDR3 sequence is 15 residues long. Germline CDR1 and CDR2: MGHDK and SYGVNS.

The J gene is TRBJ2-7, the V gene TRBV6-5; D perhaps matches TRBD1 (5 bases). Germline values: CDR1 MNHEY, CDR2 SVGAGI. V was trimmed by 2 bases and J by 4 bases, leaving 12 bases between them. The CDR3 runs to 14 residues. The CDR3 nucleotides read TGTGCCAGCAGTTACCACCCGACAGCGTACGAGCAGTACTTC. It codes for CASSYHPTAYEQYF.